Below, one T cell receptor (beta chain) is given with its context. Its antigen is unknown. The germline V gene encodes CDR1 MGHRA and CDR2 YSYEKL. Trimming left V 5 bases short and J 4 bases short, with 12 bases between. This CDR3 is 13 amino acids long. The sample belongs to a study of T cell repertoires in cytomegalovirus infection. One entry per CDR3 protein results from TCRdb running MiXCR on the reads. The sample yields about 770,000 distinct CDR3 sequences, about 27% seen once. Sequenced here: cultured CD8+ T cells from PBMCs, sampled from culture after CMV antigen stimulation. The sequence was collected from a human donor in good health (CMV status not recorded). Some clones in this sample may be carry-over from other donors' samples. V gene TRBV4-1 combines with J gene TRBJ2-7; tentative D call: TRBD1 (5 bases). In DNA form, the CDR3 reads TGCGCCAGCAGCACACAGGTTGGGTACGAGCAGTACTTC. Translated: CASSTQVGYEQYF.